The 23 T cell receptor beta chains in this list originate from one sample, sequenced in a study of blood T cells in healthy people across ages. Next came a second PCR, run for roughly 7 to 12 cycles, which used a sample-barcoded 5' primer along with a J-beta primer mix. TCRdb analysed the 5' RACE reads with MiXCR anew, one entry per CDR3 protein. The sample has 750,000 to 950,000 distinct CDR3 sequences, roughly 26% seen once. This same sample was also taken into another study, of T cells of mothers and their children.

The sequenced sample was blood. The receptors stem from a boy younger than 18 in good health.

The V and J genes are TRBV27 and TRBJ1-1; D might be TRBD1 (6 bases). CDR1 and CDR2 from the germline V gene are MNHEY and SMNVEV (reference sequence). This CDR3 region has 13 residues. With 8 bases removed from V and 7 bases from J, the gap between germline ends came to 17 bases. The CDR3 coding sequence is TGTGCCAGCTCACCTCAGGGGCTCTTTGAAGCTTTCTTT. Encoded protein: CASSPQGLFEAFF.

The V and J genes are TRBV29-1 and TRBJ2-3; D unresolved. V was trimmed by 6 bases and J by 3 bases, leaving 13 bases between them. CDR1 and CDR2 (germline): SQVTM, ANQGSEA. CDR3 length: 13 amino acids. The CDR3 sequence: CSVESLGTDTQYF. The CDR3 DNA reads as TGCAGCGTAGAGTCCTTGGGAACAGATACGCAGTATTTT.

This clonotype was seen more than once but under ten times. The chain employs TRBV10-3 and TRBJ2-1, with 8 bases lining up with TRBD2. In germline, CDR1 is ENHRY, CDR2 SYGVKD. The V segment lost 10 bases and the J segment 8 bases; nucleotides outside the gene matches: 13. The CDR3 runs to 14 residues. Here the CDR3 reads CATIGGVDQHEQFF. CDR3 nucleotide sequence: TGTGCCACCATCGGGGGGGTGGATCAGCATGAGCAGTTCTTC.

This rearrangement joins TRBV6-1 to TRBJ2-2, with 7 bases aligning to TRBD1. Germline V gives CDR1 MNHNS, CDR2 SASEGT. Germline trimming cut 4 bases from V and 0 bases from J; bases unmatched to any gene: 8. This CDR3 spans 17 amino acids. The CDR3 is CASSVRDSRANTGELFF. The CDR3 DNA reads as TGTGCCAGCAGTGTCCGGGACAGCCGCGCGAACACCGGGGAGCTGTTTTTT.

This chain connects TRBV28 to TRBJ1-4, with no clear D. CDR1 MDHEN and CDR2 SYDVKM come from the germline V gene. Trimming shortened V by 7 bases and J by 5 bases, and 17 bases separated the two germline ends. The CDR3 runs to 15 residues. In nucleotides, the CDR3 is TGTGCCAGCAACAACTTAGTGGCGGAAAATGAAAAACTGTTTTTT. It translates to CASNNLVAENEKLFF. Full variable domain (rest looked up from reference TRBV28 and TRBJ1-4): DVKVTQSSRYLVKRTGEKVFLECVQDMDHENMFWYRQDPGLGLRLIYFSYDVKMKEKGDIPEGYSVSREKKERFSLILESASTNQTSMYLCASNNLVAENEKLFFGSGTQLSVL.

The table lists this clonotype with a few counts. The junction does not match germline at one end; this may be a read error. The chain carries TRBV4-1 and TRBJ1-5, with 7 bases lining up with TRBD1. The germline V gene has CDR1 MGHRA and CDR2 YSYEKL. The CDR3 has 16 amino acids. The CDR3 DNA follows: TGCGCCAGCAGCTTTAACACAGGGGCCGGCAATCGGCCCCGGCATTTT. Amino acids: CASSFNTGAGNRPRHF.

This clonotype has just a few counts. CDR3 sequence: CAISRQGDYEQYF. CDR3 DNA: TGTGCCATCAGTAGACAGGGGGACTACGAGCAGTACTTC. The V gene is TRBV10-3, the J gene TRBJ2-5; 9 bases match TRBD1. Matching the DNA end better, TRBJ2-7 makes the J call doubtful. CDR1 is ENHRY and CDR2 is SYGVKD in the germline V gene. This CDR3 contains 13 residues.

This clonotype has more than one count but fewer than ten. This rearrangement joins TRBV5-1 to TRBJ2-5; a possible D gene is TRBD1 (6 bases). V was pared by 0 bases and J by 4 bases, with 10 bases between. CDR1 and CDR2 (germline): SGHRS, YFSETQ. There are 14 residues in the CDR3. CDR3 DNA: TGCGCCAGCAGCTTGGATAGCAGGGGAGAGACCCAGTACTTC. It translates to CASSLDSRGETQYF. Filled out from reference TRBV5-1 and TRBJ2-5, the complete variable domain reads KAGVTQTPRYLIKTRGQQVTLSCSPISGHRSVSWYQQTPGQGLQFLFEYFSETQRNKGNFPGRFSGRQFSNSRSEMNVSTLELGDSALYLCASSLDSRGETQYFGPGTRLLVL.

Written as DNA, the CDR3 is TGTGCCAGCAGTTATAGCGGGGGGGTCCAAGAGACCCAGTACTTC. Translated: CASSYSGGVQETQYF. This chain connects TRBV6-5 to TRBJ2-5, with 11 nucleotides matching TRBD2. Trimming took 3 bases from V and 1 from J; bases not matched to a gene: 1. Germline assignment: CDR1 MNHEY and CDR2 SVGAGI. CDR3 length: 15 amino acids.

There are a few counts of this clonotype. The J gene is TRBJ1-1, the V gene TRBV9; D perhaps matches TRBD1 (5 bases). This CDR3 is built from 15 residues. The germline gives CDR1 SGDLS, CDR2 YYNGEE. Trimming left V 6 bases short and J 3 bases short, with 18 bases between. The CDR3 nucleotides are TGTGCCAGCAATCGTATGGGGGAAATGTACACTGAAGCTTTCTTT. Translation: CASNRMGEMYTEAFF.

V is TRBV7-2 and J is TRBJ2-1; D is perhaps TRBD1 or TRBD2 (5 bases each). The V end lost 4 bases, the J end lost 7 bases, and 11 bases lay between the germline ends. CDR1 and CDR2 from the germline V gene are SGHTA and FQGNSA. The CDR3 contains 13 residues. The CDR3 loop reads CASSYWGWNEQFF. As DNA, the CDR3 is TGTGCCAGCAGCTATTGGGGGTGGAATGAGCAGTTCTTC.

The V call is TRBV27, the J call TRBJ2-5, with D tentatively TRBD1 (6 bases). With the DNA end fitting TRBJ2-1 better, the J assignment may be wrong. Germline lookup yields CDR1 MNHEY and CDR2 SMNVEV (reference sequence). This CDR3 comprises 12 residues. The CDR3 sequence is CASGRQANEQFF. Written as DNA, the CDR3 is TGTGCCAGCGGGAGACAGGCCAATGAGCAGTTCTTC.

This clonotype occurred a few times. This chain links TRBV13 with TRBJ2-7; 8 bases line up with TRBD1. The CDR3 consists of 13 residues. With V trimmed by 6 bases and J by 2 bases, 3 bases remained unmatched. CDR1 and CDR2 (germline): PRHDT, FYEKMQ (reference sequence). The CDR3 nucleotides are TGTGCCAGCAGGGCGGGACAGGCCTACGAGCAGTACTTC. Protein product: CASRAGQAYEQYF.

In this sample, this clonotype turned up a few times. The chain couples TRBV12-3 or TRBV12-4 to TRBJ2-5; D is uncertain. Matching the DNA end better, TRBJ2-1 makes the J call doubtful. CDR3 length equals 15 residues. CDR3 amino acids: CASRYSPNTYNEQFF. The CDR3 DNA is TGTGCCAGCAGGTACAGCCCGAATACCTACAATGAGCAGTTCTTC.

This clonotype was seen only a few times. The rearrangement links TRBV5-1 to TRBJ2-7, with a weak D call TRBD2 (6 bases). Trimming left V 2 bases short and J 5 bases short, with 14 bases between. The CDR3 covers 14 residues. CDR1 SGHRS and CDR2 YFSETQ come from the germline V gene. The CDR3 reads CASSFPGRGDEQYF. CDR3 bases: TGCGCCAGCAGCTTCCCCGGGCGGGGCGACGAGCAGTACTTC.

The chain carries TRBV11-2 and TRBJ2-1; tentatively, D is TRBD1 (6 bases). Trimming took off 2 bases at V and 3 bases at J, with 11 bases between the two ends. CDR3 size: 15 residues. Germline-derived CDR1 and CDR2 are SGHAT and FQNNGV. The CDR3 protein is CASSLKGVIYNEQFF. DNA for the CDR3: TGTGCCAGCAGCTTAAAGGGGGTGATCTACAATGAGCAGTTCTTC.

The rearrangement links TRBV21-1 to TRBJ2-7; the table's D call of TRBD2 was not tested on the DNA. TRBV21-1 has pseudogene status. This CDR3 spans 15 amino acids. DNA for the CDR3: TGTGCCAGCAGCAATTGCCTAGCGGGGAGTCAGGAGCAGTACTTC. Protein: CASSNCLAGSQEQYF.

This clonotype was counted between two and nine times. This chain joins TRBV12-3 or TRBV12-4 and TRBJ2-3; 14 bases align to TRBD2. J gave up 0 bases and V 2 bases, and 16 bases lay outside the gene matches. The CDR3 has 22 residues. The CDR3: CASSLRLRSQGTSGGSTDTQYF. The DNA for the CDR3 is TGTGCCAGCAGTTTAAGGCTCCGCAGTCAGGGGACTAGCGGGGGAAGCACAGATACGCAGTATTTT.

J is TRBJ1-1 and V is TRBV12-3 or TRBV12-4; D is unclear. V gave up 3 bases and J gave up 1 base, with 9 bases separating them. The CDR3 consists of 14 residues. CDR3 residues: CASSLSYANTEAFF. As DNA, the CDR3 is TGTGCCAGCAGTTTGAGTTATGCGAACACTGAAGCTTTCTTT.

The chain has TRBV19 and TRBJ2-4; D is ambiguous. Germline values: CDR1 LNHDA, CDR2 SQIVND (reference sequence). This CDR3 is 14 amino acids long. V gave up 2 bases and J gave up 0 bases, with 5 bases separating them. As DNA, the CDR3 is TGTGCCAGTAGTATACAGGCAGCCAAAAACATTCAGTACTTC. Translated: CASSIQAAKNIQYF.

The chain joins TRBV10-3 to TRBJ2-5; 13 bases line up with TRBD2. V lost 2 bases, J lost 3 bases, and 3 bases stayed unmatched. The CDR3 is 16 amino acids. From germline, CDR1 is ENHRY and CDR2 SYGVKD. The CDR3 reads CAISEPGTSGEETQYF. CDR3 in DNA: TGTGCCATCAGTGAGCCCGGGACTAGCGGGGAAGAGACCCAGTACTTC.

CDR3 loop: CASSLPGLHNEQFF. The CDR3 DNA sequence: TGTGCCAGCAGCCTTCCGGGGTTACACAATGAGCAGTTCTTC. The genes are TRBV25-1 and TRBJ2-1, with D possibly being TRBD2 (5 bases). Trimming left V 6 bases short and J 5 bases short, with 14 bases between. The V gene's germline CDR1 is MGHDK and CDR2 SYGVNS. The CDR3 length is 14 residues. Full variable domain (outside the CDR3, taken from reference TRBV25-1 and TRBJ2-1): EADIYQTPRYLVIGTGKKITLECSQTMGHDKMYWYQQDPGMELHLIHYSYGVNSTEKGDLSSESTVSRIRTEHFPLTLESARPSHTSQYLCASSLPGLHNEQFFGPGTRLTVL.

CDR3 loop: CASKLLAGFKNIQYF. In DNA, the CDR3 is TGTGCCAGCAAGCTACTTGCGGGGTTCAAAAACATTCAGTACTTC. The J gene is TRBJ2-4, the V gene TRBV2, with a tentative D call TRBD2 (6 bases). Germline V gives CDR1 SNHLY, CDR2 FYNNEI. The CDR3 spans 15 residues. V shed 7 bases and J shed 3 bases, with 16 bases lying between them.